These T cell receptor beta chains were read from a single sample in a study of beta chain features in type 1 diabetes. Profiling relied on immunoSEQ multiplex PCR, and the TCRdb table lists in-frame clones only, not all of them. The sample contains roughly 730,000 clones, roughly 13% of which appear only once. Sequenced material: naive CD4+ T cells from blood. These TCRs come from a man between 18 and 29 years old with type 1 diabetes. Both conserved end residues are part of each CDR3. Only part of the rows carry a size: once, few, many, or a class if the clone is expanded.

>TRBJ1-3|few|TRBV5-1
CASSARDRSSGNTIYF
>TRBJ2-3|few|TRBV19
CASRGVNEDTQYF
>TRBJ2-1|few|TRBV6-1
CASSEGPGHPGNEQFF
>TRBJ2-3|few|TRBV5-6
CASSLTGSTDTQYF
>TRBJ1-1|.|TRBV30
CAWTPAPGVNTEAFF
>TRBJ1-5|.|TRBV21-1
CASSNLETDYQPQHF
>TRBJ1-2|.|TRBV7-2
CASSLDENLYGYTF
>TRBJ2-3|.|TRBV5-1
CASGPGRGAQYF
>TRBJ2-5|.|TRBV7-2
CASSLEGPQYF
>TRBJ1-5|few|TRBV6-1
CASGMGSSNQPQHF
>TRBJ1-5|few|TRBV10-3
CAISREGGWDQPQHF
>TRBJ1-1|few|TRBV6-5
CASSRNPNTEAFF
>TRBJ1-2|few|TRBV30
CAWSVPGTDRWGYTF
>TRBJ1-1|.|TRBV7-9
CASSLSGGKTEAFF
>TRBJ1-1|.|TRBV5-1
CASSLGRDRLNTEAFF
>TRBJ2-1|few|TRBV18
CASSPPNGVQSYNEQFF
>TRBJ2-3|.|TRBV30
CAWSILDPTDTQYF
>TRBJ1-4|few|TRBV6-1
CASSARPDRVEKLFF
>TRBJ1-5|few|TRBV4-1
CASSQLRAEITEEGYQPQHF